Listed below are T cell receptor beta chains from one sample, sequenced in a study of cytomegalovirus exposure and HLA in healthy donors. TCRdb keeps only in-frame clones here, not all; method: immunoSEQ multiplex PCR. The sample has 200,000 to 250,000 clones, 90% to 95% seen once. Source material: PBMCs. Receptors were obtained from a woman younger than 35 in good health and CMV-seronegative. Both conserved end residues are part of each CDR3. Each record gives: D gene, J gene, V gene, clone size, CDR3 DNA, CDR3 protein. A D gene is named only where the DNA matches it firmly. Not all rows give a size; the values are once, few, many and, for expanded clones, a class.

-	TRBJ2-7	TRBV27	-	TGTGCCAGCAGTTACACAGGGATCTACGAGCAGTACTTC	CASSYTGIYEQYF
TRBD1	TRBJ1-2	TRBV4-1	-	TGCGCCAGCAGCCAAGCGCAGGGGGCTGTCTATGGCTACACCTTC	CASSQAQGAVYGYTF
TRBD2	TRBJ2-3	TRBV19	-	TGTGCCAGTAGTATTACTAGCGGGCCCACAGATACGCAGTATTTT	CASSITSGPTDTQYF
TRBD1	TRBJ1-1	TRBV5-4	-	TGTGCCAGCAGAAGGGACAGCCGTTACACTGAAGCTTTCTTT	CASRRDSRYTEAFF
-	TRBJ1-5	TRBV10-1	few	TGCGCCAGCGGCGACAGCTTCAATCAGCCCCAGCATTTT	CASGDSFNQPQHF
-	TRBJ1-6	TRBV30	-	TGTGCCTGGAGGCAGAATTCACCCCTCCACTTT	CAWRQNSPLHF
TRBD2	TRBJ2-1	TRBV4-1	-	TGCGCCAGCAGCGGGACTAGCGGGGCCCTCGGTGAGCAGTTCTTC	CASSGTSGALGEQFF
-	TRBJ1-6	TRBV6-5	few	TGTGCCAGCACCTCCTACAGGATTGATGATTCACCCCTCCACTTT	CASTSYRIDDSPLHF
-	TRBJ2-7	TRBV6-6	few	TGTGCCAGCAGTCCCCTCTACCCCTACGAGCAGTACTTC	CASSPLYPYEQYF
TRBD1	TRBJ1-2	TRBV27	-	TGTGCCAGCAGCCCGACAGGGCCGAACTATGGCTACACCTTC	CASSPTGPNYGYTF
-	TRBJ1-5	TRBV27	-	TGTGCCAGCAGCCCCTCGGGGGGCCGTTATAGCAATCAGCCCCAGCATTTT	CASSPSGGRYSNQPQHF
TRBD1	TRBJ1-2	TRBV27	-	TGTGCCAGCAGTCCGAAGGGACAGGGCGTAGGACTCTATGGCTACACCTTC	CASSPKGQGVGLYGYTF
TRBD2	TRBJ2-3	TRBV2	once	TGTGCCAGCAGTGTGGGGTTAGCGGGAGCCGGAGATACGCAGTATTTT	CASSVGLAGAGDTQYF
-	TRBJ2-7	TRBV29-1	-	TGCAGCGCTGGACACGGACCCTACGAGCAGTACTTC	CSAGHGPYEQYF
-	TRBJ2-7	TRBV19	-	TGTGCCAGTAGTACCCGACTCGGAACCTACGAGCAGTACTTC	CASSTRLGTYEQYF
TRBD2	TRBJ2-2	TRBV28	-	TGTGCCAGCACAGCCACCGGGACTAGCGGGAGGATCGGGGACACCGGGGAGCTGTTTTTT	CASTATGTSGRIGDTGELFF
TRBD2	TRBJ2-7	TRBV5-4	-	TGTGCCAGCAGCCCCTCTGGGGGACTAGCGGGAGACGAGCAGTACTTC	CASSPSGGLAGDEQYF
TRBD2	TRBJ2-1	TRBV5-1	-	TGCGCCAGCAGCCTTAGCGGGGACTATGACAATGAGCAGTTCTTC	CASSLSGDYDNEQFF
-	TRBJ2-5	TRBV27	-	TGTGCCAGCAAAGTGTGGACGGACAGTGGGGTGGAGACCCAGTACTTC	CASKVWTDSGVETQYF
TRBD1	TRBJ2-3	TRBV7-9	-	TGTGCCAGCAGCAGGACAGGGGTGGATACGCAGTATTTT	CASSRTGVDTQYF
-	TRBJ1-4	TRBV5-6	-	TGTGCCAGCAGCTTGCGGGTTTTAGCTAATGAAAAACTGTTTTTT	CASSLRVLANEKLFF
TRBD1	TRBJ1-4	TRBV4-2	-	TGTGCCAGCAGCCAAGGCCGGACAGGCCCCACCGAAAAACTGTTTTTT	CASSQGRTGPTEKLFF
TRBD2	TRBJ2-2	TRBV29-1	-	TGCAGCGTTGGGAGGGAGGGAACTGGGGGCACCGGGGAGCTGTTTTTT	CSVGREGTGGTGELFF
-	TRBJ2-7	TRBV12-5	-	TGTGCTAGTGATGACGACACGGCCATCTCCTACGAGCAGTACTTC	CASDDDTAISYEQYF
TRBD2	TRBJ2-7	TRBV2	-	TGTGCCGGATCAGCGGGAGAGTACGAGCAGTACTTC	CAGSAGEYEQYF
-	TRBJ2-7	TRBV11-1	-	TGTGCCAGCAGTACAGGGTGGGAAACCTACGAGCAGTACTTC	CASSTGWETYEQYF
TRBD1	TRBJ1-1	TRBV18	-	TGTGCCAGCTCGAGGGGGCGGGAAAATGAAGCTTTCTTT	CASSRGRENEAFF
-	TRBJ2-7	TRBV27	-	TGTGCCAGCAGTTTAGATCGCACCCTACCGGACGAGCAGTACTTC	CASSLDRTLPDEQYF
-	TRBJ1-3	TRBV14	-	TGTGCCAGCGCAGGGGCCAGCTCTGGAAACACCATATATTTT	CASAGASSGNTIYF
TRBD1	TRBJ1-1	TRBV28	once	TGTGCCAGCAGTTTAACAGGGGTCGGTAGGAGGGCTTTCTTT	CASSLTGVGRRAFF